The clone carrying this T cell receptor beta chain was detected a few times. Its specificity is unknown. For TCRbeta, the library was prepared with unique molecular identifiers. TCRdb re-called the PCR reads through MiXCR, storing one row per CDR3 protein. The data hold about a million distinct CDR3 sequences, with less than 30% observed a single time. This record comes from a study of T-cell reconstitution after alpha-beta-depleted transplantation in children. Trimming removed 0 bases at V and 7 bases at J, with 19 bases between. The CDR3 extends over 17 amino acids. Germline V gives CDR1 MNHEY, CDR2 SVGEGT. Findings of the study overall: At the one-year point after transplant, T-cell counts and TCRbeta diversity were found to come mostly from T cells that had been newly produced. Reportedly, roughly two months post-transplant, alpha-beta T cells arose from several hundred expanded graft clones. Surviving thymic progenitors and recipient T cells were the source of high TCRbeta diversity at day 60 in some patients.

The TCR originated in a boy in the first two years of life who had a stem cell transplant for SCID, so the T cells may come from the graft donor. The rearrangement links TRBV6-2 or TRBV6-3 to TRBJ2-1; D is perhaps TRBD2 (5 bases). The sample here was PBMCs, mostly from graft donor cells, taken 360 days after TCRalphabeta/CD19-depleted stem cell transplant. CDR3 sequence (DNA): TGTGCCAGCAGTTACTCACTGTTGAGGGTTGTGGGAAATGAGCAGTTCTTC. It translates to CASSYSLLRVVGNEQFF.